This T cell receptor (beta chain) comes out of a study of T cell responses to AZD1222 COVID-19 vaccine. Study results and caveats: Donors were chiefly white British, with a greater number of females, and clonal diversity was perhaps underestimated. Repertoire sampling was restricted to post-peak T cell response timepoints. Seropositive AZD1222 recipients at baseline numbered only five or six.

Comment on this clone: Its antigen is not known.

Sequencing was performed with immunoSEQ multiplex PCR; in TCRdb, only in-frame clones are kept and a portion is missing. The sample has 150,000 to 200,000 clones; 92% are singletons. J gave up 3 bases and V 3 bases, and 5 bases lay outside the gene matches. This CDR3 has 14 residues. Germline V gives CDR1 MNHEY, CDR2 SMNVEV (reference sequence). The V gene is TRBV27, the J gene TRBJ2-7; 7 bases map to TRBD1. This TCR derives from an adult who received the AZD1222 COVID-19 vaccine. The input for sequencing was peripheral blood, taken 28 days after the second AZD1222 dose. Written as DNA, the CDR3 is TGTGCCAGCAGTTTCAACAGGGGTGGCTACGAGCAGTACTTC. Translation: CASSFNRGGYEQYF.